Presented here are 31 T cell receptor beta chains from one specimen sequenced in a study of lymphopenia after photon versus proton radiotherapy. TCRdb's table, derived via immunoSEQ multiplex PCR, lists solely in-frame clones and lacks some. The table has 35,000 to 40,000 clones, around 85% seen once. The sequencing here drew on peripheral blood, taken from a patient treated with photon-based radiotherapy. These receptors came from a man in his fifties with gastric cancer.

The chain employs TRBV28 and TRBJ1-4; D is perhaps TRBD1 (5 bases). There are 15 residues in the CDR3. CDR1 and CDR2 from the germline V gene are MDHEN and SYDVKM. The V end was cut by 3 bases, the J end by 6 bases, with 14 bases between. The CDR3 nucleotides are TGTGCCAGCAGTTTGCCGGGGGGTTCAGATGAAAAACTGTTTTTT. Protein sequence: CASSLPGGSDEKLFF.

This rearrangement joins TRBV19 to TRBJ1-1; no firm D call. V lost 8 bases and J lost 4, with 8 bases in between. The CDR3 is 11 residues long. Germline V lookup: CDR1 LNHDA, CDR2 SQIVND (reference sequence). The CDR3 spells CASGGFTEAFF. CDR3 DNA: TGTGCCAGTGGTGGGTTCACTGAAGCTTTCTTT.

CDR3 nucleotides: TGTGCCATCAGTGAGATAAGGGCTACCTCTGGAAACACCATATATTTT. Translated, it gives CAISEIRATSGNTIYF. The genes are TRBV10-3 and TRBJ1-3; D gene uncertain. This CDR3 comprises 16 residues. CDR1 is ENHRY and CDR2 is SYGVKD in the germline V gene. V dropped 2 bases and J dropped 0 bases, with 11 bases sitting between them.

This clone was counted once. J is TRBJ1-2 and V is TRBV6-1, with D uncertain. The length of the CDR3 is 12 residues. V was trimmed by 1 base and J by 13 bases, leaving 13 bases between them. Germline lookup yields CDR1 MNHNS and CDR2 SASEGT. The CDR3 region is CASSEVRVWITF. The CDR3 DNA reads TGTGCCAGCAGTGAAGTGAGGGTTTGGATCACCTTC.

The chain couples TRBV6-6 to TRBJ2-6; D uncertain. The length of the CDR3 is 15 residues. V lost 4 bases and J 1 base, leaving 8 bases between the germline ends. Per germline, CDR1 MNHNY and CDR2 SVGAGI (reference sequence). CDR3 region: CASSSPKSGANVLTF. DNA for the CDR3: TGTGCCAGCAGTTCCCCTAAGTCTGGGGCCAACGTCCTGACTTTC.

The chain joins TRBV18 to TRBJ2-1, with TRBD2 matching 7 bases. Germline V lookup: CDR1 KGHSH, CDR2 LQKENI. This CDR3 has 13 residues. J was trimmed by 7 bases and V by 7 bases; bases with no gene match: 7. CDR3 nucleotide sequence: TGTGCCAGCTACCTGGGGACTAAAAATGAGCAGTTCTTC. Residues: CASYLGTKNEQFF. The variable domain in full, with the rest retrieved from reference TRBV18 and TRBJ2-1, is NAGVMQNPRHLVRRRGQEARLRCSPMKGHSHVYWYRQLPEEGLKFMVYLQKENIIDESGMPKERFSAEFPKEGPSILRIQQVVRGDSAAYFCASYLGTKNEQFFGPGTRLTVL.

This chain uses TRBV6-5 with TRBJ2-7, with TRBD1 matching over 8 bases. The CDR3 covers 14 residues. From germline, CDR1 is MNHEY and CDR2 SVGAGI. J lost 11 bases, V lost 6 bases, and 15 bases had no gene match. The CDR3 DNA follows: TGTGCCAGCAGGGGGGCAGGGGGCGCTGCCTGGGAGTACTTC. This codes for CASRGAGGAAWEYF.

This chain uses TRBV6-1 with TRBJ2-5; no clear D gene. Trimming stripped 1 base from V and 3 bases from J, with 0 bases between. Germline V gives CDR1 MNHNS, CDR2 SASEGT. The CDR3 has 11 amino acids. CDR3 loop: CASSEEETQYF. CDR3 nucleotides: TGTGCCAGCAGTGAAGAAGAGACCCAGTACTTC.

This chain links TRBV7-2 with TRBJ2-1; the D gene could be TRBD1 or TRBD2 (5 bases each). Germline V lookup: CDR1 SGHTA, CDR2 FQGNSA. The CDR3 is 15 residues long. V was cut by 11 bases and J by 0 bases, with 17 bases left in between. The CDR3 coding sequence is TGTGCCTGTGGGGGTAGCGCCAGCTCCTACAATGAGCAGTTCTTC. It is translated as CACGGSASSYNEQFF.

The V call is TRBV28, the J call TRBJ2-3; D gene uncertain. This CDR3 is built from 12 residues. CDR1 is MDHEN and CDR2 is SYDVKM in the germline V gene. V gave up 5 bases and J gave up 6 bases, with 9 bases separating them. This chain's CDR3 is CASSPTMDTQYF. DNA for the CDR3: TGTGCCAGCAGTCCAACTATGGATACGCAGTATTTT.

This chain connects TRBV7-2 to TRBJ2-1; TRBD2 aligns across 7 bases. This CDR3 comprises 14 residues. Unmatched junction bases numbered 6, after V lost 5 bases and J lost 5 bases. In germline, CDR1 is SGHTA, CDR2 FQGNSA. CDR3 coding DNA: TGTGCCAGCAGCCACGGGACTACAAACAATGAGCAGTTCTTC. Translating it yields CASSHGTTNNEQFF. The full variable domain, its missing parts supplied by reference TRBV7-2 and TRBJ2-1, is GAGVSQSPSNKVTEKGKDVELRCDPISGHTALYWYRQSLGQGLEFLIYFQGNSAPDKSGLPSDRFSAERTGGSVSTLTIQRTQQEDSAVYLCASSHGTTNNEQFFGPGTRLTVL.

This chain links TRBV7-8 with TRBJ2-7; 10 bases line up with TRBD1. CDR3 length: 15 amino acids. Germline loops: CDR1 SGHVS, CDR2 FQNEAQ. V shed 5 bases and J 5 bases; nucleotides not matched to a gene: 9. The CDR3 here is CASSPHRDRGNEQYF. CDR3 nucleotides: TGTGCCAGCAGCCCACACCGGGACAGGGGCAACGAGCAGTACTTC.

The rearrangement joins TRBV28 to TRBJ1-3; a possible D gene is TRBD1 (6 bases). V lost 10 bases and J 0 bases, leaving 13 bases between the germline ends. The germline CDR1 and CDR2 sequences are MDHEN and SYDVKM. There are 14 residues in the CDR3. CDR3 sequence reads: CATSGQPSGNTIYF. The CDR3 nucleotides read TGTGCCACCTCAGGACAGCCCTCTGGAAACACCATATATTTT.

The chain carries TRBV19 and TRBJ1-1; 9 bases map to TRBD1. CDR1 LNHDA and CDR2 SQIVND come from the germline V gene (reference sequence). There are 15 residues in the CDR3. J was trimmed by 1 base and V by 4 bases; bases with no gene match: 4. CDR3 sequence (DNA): TGTGCCAGTAGTACCGCGACAGGGGGGAACACTGAAGCTTTCTTT. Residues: CASSTATGGNTEAFF.

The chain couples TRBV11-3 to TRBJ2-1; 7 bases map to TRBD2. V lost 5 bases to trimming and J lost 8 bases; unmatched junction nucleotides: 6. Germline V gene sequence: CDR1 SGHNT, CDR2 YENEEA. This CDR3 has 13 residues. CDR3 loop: CASSPSTSDEQFF. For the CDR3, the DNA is TGTGCCAGCAGCCCATCAACTAGCGATGAGCAGTTCTTC.

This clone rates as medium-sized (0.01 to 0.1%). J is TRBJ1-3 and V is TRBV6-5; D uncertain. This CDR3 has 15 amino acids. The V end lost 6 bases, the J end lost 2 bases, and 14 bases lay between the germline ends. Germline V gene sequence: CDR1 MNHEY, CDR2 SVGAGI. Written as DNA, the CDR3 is TGTGCCAGCAGCCCGGGCTCGAGGGCTGGAAACACCATATATTTT. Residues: CASSPGSRAGNTIYF.

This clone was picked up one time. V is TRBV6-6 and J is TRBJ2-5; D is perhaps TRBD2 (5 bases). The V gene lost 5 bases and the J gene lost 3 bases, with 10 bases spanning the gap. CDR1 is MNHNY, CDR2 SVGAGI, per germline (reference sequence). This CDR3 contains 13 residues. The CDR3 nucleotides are TGTGCCAGCAGTCTCGGACTGGAAGAGACCCAGTACTTC. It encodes CASSLGLEETQYF.

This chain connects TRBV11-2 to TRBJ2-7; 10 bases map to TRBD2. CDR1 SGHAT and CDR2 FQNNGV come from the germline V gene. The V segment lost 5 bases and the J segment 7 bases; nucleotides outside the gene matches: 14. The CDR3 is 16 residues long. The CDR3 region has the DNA TGTGCCAGCAGCGCACTCAGCGGGAGGGCTGCAGGGGAGCAGTACTTC. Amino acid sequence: CASSALSGRAAGEQYF.

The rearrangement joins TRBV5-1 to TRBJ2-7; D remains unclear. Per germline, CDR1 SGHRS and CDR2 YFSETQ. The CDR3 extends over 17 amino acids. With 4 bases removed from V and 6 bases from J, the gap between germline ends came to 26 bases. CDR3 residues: CASSHEGGVRLISEQYF. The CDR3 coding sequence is TGCGCCAGCAGCCATGAAGGTGGGGTTCGGCTAATAAGCGAGCAGTACTTC. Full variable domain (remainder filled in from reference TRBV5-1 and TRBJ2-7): KAGVTQTPRYLIKTRGQQVTLSCSPISGHRSVSWYQQTPGQGLQFLFEYFSETQRNKGNFPGRFSGRQFSNSRSEMNVSTLELGDSALYLCASSHEGGVRLISEQYFGPGTRLTVT.

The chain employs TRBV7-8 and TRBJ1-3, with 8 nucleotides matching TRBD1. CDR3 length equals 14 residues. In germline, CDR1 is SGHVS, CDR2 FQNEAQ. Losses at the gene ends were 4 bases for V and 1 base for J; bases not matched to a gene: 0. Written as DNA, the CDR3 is TGTGCCAGCAGCTACAGGGGGTCTGGAAACACCATATATTTT. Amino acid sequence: CASSYRGSGNTIYF.

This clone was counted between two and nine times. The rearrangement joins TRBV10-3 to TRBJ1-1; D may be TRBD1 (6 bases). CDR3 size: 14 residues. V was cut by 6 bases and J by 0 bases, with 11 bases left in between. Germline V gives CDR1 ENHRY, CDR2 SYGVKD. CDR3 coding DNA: TGTGCCATCAGCCTAGGGGGGATGAACACTGAAGCTTTCTTT. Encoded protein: CAISLGGMNTEAFF.

CDR3 in amino acids: CASVLGNTGELFF. The CDR3, as DNA: TGTGCCAGCGTCCTCGGGAACACCGGGGAGCTGTTTTTT. The chain recombines TRBV28 with TRBJ2-2; no clear D. Germline CDR1 MDHEN, CDR2 SYDVKM. The V and J ends lost 8 bases and 1 base respectively, with 8 bases between them. There are 13 residues in the CDR3.

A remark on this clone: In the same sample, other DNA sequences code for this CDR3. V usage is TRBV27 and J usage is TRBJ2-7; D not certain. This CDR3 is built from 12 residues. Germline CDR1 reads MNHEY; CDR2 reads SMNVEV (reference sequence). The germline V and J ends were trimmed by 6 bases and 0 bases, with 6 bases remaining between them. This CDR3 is CASRGDSYEQYF. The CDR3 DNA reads TGTGCCAGCAGGGGCGACTCCTACGAGCAGTACTTC.

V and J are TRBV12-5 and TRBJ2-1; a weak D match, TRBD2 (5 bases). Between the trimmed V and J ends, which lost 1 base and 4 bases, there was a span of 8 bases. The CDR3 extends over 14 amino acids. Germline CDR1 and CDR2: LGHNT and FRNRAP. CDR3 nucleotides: TGTGCTAGTGGTTTGGGGCCGGGGTACAATGAGCAGTTCTTC. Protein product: CASGLGPGYNEQFF.

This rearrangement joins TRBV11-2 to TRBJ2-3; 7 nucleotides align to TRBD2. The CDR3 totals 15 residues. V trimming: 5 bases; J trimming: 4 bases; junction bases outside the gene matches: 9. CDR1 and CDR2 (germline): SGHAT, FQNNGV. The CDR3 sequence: CASSRTSGEADTQYF. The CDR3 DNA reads TGTGCCAGCAGCCGGACTAGTGGGGAGGCAGATACGCAGTATTTT. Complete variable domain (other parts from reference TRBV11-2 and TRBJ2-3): EAGVAQSPRYKIIEKRQSVAFWCNPISGHATLYWYQQILGQGPKLLIQFQNNGVVDDSQLPKDRFSAERLKGVDSTLKIQPAKLEDSAVYLCASSRTSGEADTQYFGPGTRLTVL.

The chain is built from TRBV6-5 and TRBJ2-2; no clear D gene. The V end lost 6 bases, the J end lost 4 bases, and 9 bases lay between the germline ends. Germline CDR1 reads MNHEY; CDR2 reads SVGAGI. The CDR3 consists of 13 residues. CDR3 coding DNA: TGTGCCAGCAGCCGACCGTCCACCGGGGAGCTGTTTTTT. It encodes CASSRPSTGELFF.

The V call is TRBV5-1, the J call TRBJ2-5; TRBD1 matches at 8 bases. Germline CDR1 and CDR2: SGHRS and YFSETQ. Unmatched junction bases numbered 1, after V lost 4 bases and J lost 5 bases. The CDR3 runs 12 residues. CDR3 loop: CASSRDRETQYF. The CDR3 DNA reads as TGCGCCAGCAGCCGGGACAGGGAGACCCAGTACTTC. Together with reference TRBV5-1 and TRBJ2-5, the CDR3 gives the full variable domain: KAGVTQTPRYLIKTRGQQVTLSCSPISGHRSVSWYQQTPGQGLQFLFEYFSETQRNKGNFPGRFSGRQFSNSRSEMNVSTLELGDSALYLCASSRDRETQYFGPGTRLLVL.

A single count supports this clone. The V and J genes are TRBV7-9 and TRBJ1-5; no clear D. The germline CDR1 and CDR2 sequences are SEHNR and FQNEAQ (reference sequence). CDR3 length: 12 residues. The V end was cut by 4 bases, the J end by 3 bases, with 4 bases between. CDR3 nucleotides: TGTGCCAGCAGCTCTGCCAATCAGCCCCAGCATTTT. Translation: CASSSANQPQHF.

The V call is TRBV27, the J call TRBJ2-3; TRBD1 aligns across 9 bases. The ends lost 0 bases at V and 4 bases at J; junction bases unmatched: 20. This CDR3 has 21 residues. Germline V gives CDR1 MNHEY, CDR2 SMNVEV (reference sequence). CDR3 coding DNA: TGTGCCAGCAGTTTATCTATTTGGGGACAGGGACTACCCCGCTGGGCAGATACGCAGTATTTT. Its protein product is CASSLSIWGQGLPRWADTQYF.

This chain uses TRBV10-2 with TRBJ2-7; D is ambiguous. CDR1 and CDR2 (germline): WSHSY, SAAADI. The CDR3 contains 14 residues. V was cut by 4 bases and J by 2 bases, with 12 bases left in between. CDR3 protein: CASSAQVPTYEQYF. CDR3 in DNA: TGCGCCAGCAGTGCCCAGGTCCCGACCTACGAGCAGTACTTC.

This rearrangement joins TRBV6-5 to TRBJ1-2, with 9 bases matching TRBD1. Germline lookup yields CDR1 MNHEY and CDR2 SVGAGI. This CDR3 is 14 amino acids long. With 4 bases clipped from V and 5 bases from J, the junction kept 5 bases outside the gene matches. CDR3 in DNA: TGTGCCAGCAGTTCCAGACAGGGGGGGTATGGCTACACCTTC. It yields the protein CASSSRQGGYGYTF.